Listed below are T cell receptor beta chains from one sample, sequenced in a study of metastatic and nonmetastatic thyroid tumors. TCRdb used MiXCR to call clones anew from the PCR reads. The sample contains 91,000 or so clones, roughly 13% of which appear only once. The sample consisted of blood. All receptors come from a female donor with papillary thyroid cancer or a benign thyroid nodule (not recorded which). Some clones in this sample may be carry-over from other donors' samples. CDR3s include the opening cysteine and the closing phenylalanine or tryptophan. A D gene is named only where the DNA matches it firmly. Clone sizes are given selectively: once, few, many, or a class where the clone is expanded.

D gene | J gene | V gene | clone size | CDR3 DNA | CDR3 protein
NA | TRBJ2-7 | TRBV11-2 | many | TGTGCCAGCAGCTTAATTAAAGGGGGCGAGCAGTACTTC | CASSLIKGGEQYF
NA | TRBJ2-7 | TRBV11-2 | once | TGTGCCAGCAGCTATATCGGGACAATCCTCACCTACGAGCAGTACTTC | CASSYIGTILTYEQYF
NA | TRBJ1-2 | TRBV6-5 | few | TGTGCCAGCAGTTACATCGCACGGGGGGACGGCTACACCTTC | CASSYIARGDGYTF
NA | TRBJ1-5 | TRBV20-1 | many | TGCAGTGCCCCCCAAGGGGTCAGTACTCAGCCCCAGCATTTT | CSAPQGVSTQPQHF
NA | TRBJ1-2 | TRBV6-1 | NA | TGTGCCAGCATTGCATACAGGGCCTCTAACTATTGCTACACCTTC | CASIAYRASNYCYTF
NA | TRBJ2-2 | TRBV4-2 | many | TGTGCCAGCAGCCAAGAGGGGGGAAACACCGGGGAGCTGTTTTTT | CASSQEGGNTGELFF
NA | TRBJ2-1 | TRBV7-9 | NA | TGTGCCAGCAGCCCCTCCGGGACCCACAATGAGCAGTTCTTC | CASSPSGTHNEQFF
TRBD2 | TRBJ2-1 | TRBV15 | many | TGTGCCACCAGCAATTACGCCGGGACTAGCGGGAGCGGTCACAATGAGCAGTTCTTC | CATSNYAGTSGSGHNEQFF
NA | TRBJ2-4 | TRBV15 | many | TGTGCCACCAGCGGGTCTAGGACGAGCATTCAGTACTTC | CATSGSRTSIQYF
TRBD1 | TRBJ2-3 | TRBV6-6 | many | TGTGCCAGCAGTTACTCCCCCGGGACAGACTCTGTCCTCCCCAAAGATACGCAGTATTTT | CASSYSPGTDSVLPKDTQYF
NA | TRBJ2-3 | TRBV10-3 | many | TGTGCCACCCGGCCAGGGAACCGAGGCACAGATACGCAGTATTTT | CATRPGNRGTDTQYF
TRBD2 | TRBJ2-3 | TRBV20-1 | many | TGCAGTGCTAGAGATCGCGGGAGGGCTCGCACAGATACGCAGTATTTT | CSARDRGRARTDTQYF
NA | TRBJ2-7 | TRBV11-2 | many | TGTGCCAGCAGCTTAAAGGTGGGGGGTCCCGCTTTAGAGCAGTACTTC | CASSLKVGGPALEQYF
NA | TRBJ2-3 | TRBV25-1 | many | TGTGCCAGCAGTCTCGGGGTGGATACGCAGTATTTT | CASSLGVDTQYF
NA | TRBJ2-1 | TRBV7-2 | many | TGTGCCAGCAGATTAGGACTTAGCAATGAGCAGTTCTTC | CASRLGLSNEQFF
NA | TRBJ2-7 | TRBV20-1 | many | TGCAGTGCCAAACCAACGGACGTAGCCTACGAGCAGTACTTC | CSAKPTDVAYEQYF
NA | TRBJ2-2 | TRBV4-2 | many | TGTGCCAGCAGCCCAAGATTGGGACAAGAATACCGGGAGCTGTTTTTT | CASSPRLGQEYRELFF
TRBD2 | TRBJ2-1 | TRBV28 | many | TGTGCCAGCAGTCCCATGACTAGCGGGAGTTGGAATGAGCAGTTCTTC | CASSPMTSGSWNEQFF
NA | TRBJ1-3 | TRBV2 | many | TGTGCCAAGACAGACGGAAACACCATATATTTT | CAKTDGNTIYF
NA | TRBJ2-7 | TRBV20-1 | many | TGCAGTGCTAGAGATCCCCTGGTCCCCTCTACGGAGCAGTACTTC | CSARDPLVPSTEQYF
NA | TRBJ1-3 | TRBV4-3 | NA | TGCGCCAGCAGCCAAGATTCGGCCGAAAACTCTGGAAACACCATATATTTT | CASSQDSAENSGNTIYF
NA | TRBJ2-5 | TRBV5-1 | NA | TGCGCCAGCAGCTATGGGGGCGGACTAGAGAGAGAGACACAGTACTTC | CASSYGGGLERETQYF
TRBD2 | TRBJ2-5 | TRBV2 | many | TGTGGGGGTAGCGGGAGGGATAGAGAGACCCAGTACTTC | CGGSGRDRETQYF
NA | TRBJ1-5 | TRBV6-6 | many | TGTGCCAGCAGTTATTCCCGGGATGGCCAGCCCCAGCATTTT | CASSYSRDGQPQHF
NA | TRBJ2-2 | TRBV6-1 | NA | TGTGCCAGCAGCCGGAGGTGGTCTAACACCGGGGAGCTGTTTTTT | CASSRRWSNTGELFF
TRBD1 | TRBJ1-1 | TRBV12-3/TRBV12-4 | many | TGTGCCAGCAGGATCGGGACAGGAAATGAAGCTTTCTTT | CASRIGTGNEAFF
NA | TRBJ2-1 | TRBV11-1 | NA | TGTGCCAGCAGCCGACTCACAGGAGGACCCTACATAGGCGAGCAGTTCTTC | CASSRLTGGPYIGEQFF
NA | TRBJ2-7 | TRBV18 | many | TGTGCCAGCTCACTATCCAGGGGTAGGCGGGAGCAGTACTTC | CASSLSRGRREQYF
TRBD1 | TRBJ2-7 | TRBV20-1 | many | TGCAGTGCTCTCAGACAGGGTGGGGGCTACGAGCAGTACTTC | CSALRQGGGYEQYF
NA | TRBJ2-7 | TRBV10-2 | many | TGCGCCATCAGTGAGGGGGGGAACTCCTACGAGCAGTACTTC | CAISEGGNSYEQYF
NA | TRBJ2-1 | TRBV6-2/TRBV6-3 | NA | TGTGCCAGCAGTTACACGGACGGAGCATTTAACGAGCAGTTCTTC | CASSYTDGAFNEQFF
TRBD1 | TRBJ1-1 | TRBV30 | NA | TGTGCCTGGAGCAGGGGGAAGGACGTGAAAACTGAAGCCTTCTTT | CAWSRGKDVKTEAFF
TRBD2 | TRBJ2-2 | TRBV28 | many | TGTGCCAGCAGTCCGGGACTAGCGGAAACGAACACCGGGGAGCTGTTTTTT | CASSPGLAETNTGELFF
NA | TRBJ2-2 | TRBV19 | many | TGTGCCAGTATTATGGCAGGGGCTCGGAACACCGGGGAGCTGTTTTTT | CASIMAGARNTGELFF
NA | TRBJ2-7 | TRBV7-2 | few | TGTGCCAGCAGCCCCTCGGGAAGTGGGCGCGAGCAGTACTTC | CASSPSGSGREQYF
NA | TRBJ1-4 | TRBV14 | many | TGTGCCAGCAGCCATCCCGGGATTAATGAAAAACTGTTTTTT | CASSHPGINEKLFF
TRBD2 | TRBJ2-3 | TRBV11-2 | many | TGTGCCAGCAGCTTAGGGGGGGGATCTGATACGCAGTATTTT | CASSLGGGSDTQYF
NA | TRBJ2-1 | TRBV19 | many | TGTGCCAGTAGTATAGTTGGCAATGAGCAGTTCTTC | CASSIVGNEQFF
NA | TRBJ2-2 | TRBV30 | many | TGTGCCTGGAGCCGTCAGATGAACACCGGGGAGCTGTTTTTT | CAWSRQMNTGELFF
TRBD1 | TRBJ2-7 | TRBV5-4 | many | TGTGCCAGCAGCTTGGAGCCAGGGGGTCGCTACGAGCAGTACTTC | CASSLEPGGRYEQYF
TRBD1 | TRBJ2-5 | TRBV2 | many | TGTGCCAGCAGTGAAGGTACAGGGGGTGAAGAGACCCAGTACTTC | CASSEGTGGEETQYF
NA | TRBJ1-3 | TRBV18 | many | TGTGCCAGCTCACCTCTTGAGACTGGGGGAAACACCATATATTTT | CASSPLETGGNTIYF
TRBD2 | TRBJ2-5 | TRBV24-1 | many | TGTGCCACCAGAGGGACTAGCCCGAAAGAGACCCAGTACTTC | CATRGTSPKETQYF